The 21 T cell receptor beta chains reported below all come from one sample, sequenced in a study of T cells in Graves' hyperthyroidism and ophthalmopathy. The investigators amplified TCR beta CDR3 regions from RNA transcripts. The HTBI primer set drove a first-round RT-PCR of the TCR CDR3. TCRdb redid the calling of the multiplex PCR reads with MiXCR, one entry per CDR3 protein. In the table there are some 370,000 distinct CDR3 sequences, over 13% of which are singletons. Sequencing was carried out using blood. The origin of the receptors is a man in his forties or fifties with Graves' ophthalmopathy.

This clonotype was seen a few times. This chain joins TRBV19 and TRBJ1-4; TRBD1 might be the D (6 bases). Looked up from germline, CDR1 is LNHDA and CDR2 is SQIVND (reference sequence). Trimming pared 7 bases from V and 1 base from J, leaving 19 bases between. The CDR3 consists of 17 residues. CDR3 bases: TGTGCCAGTAAACCCGTGGGCAGGGGTGGAACTAATGAAAAACTGTTTTTT. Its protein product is CASKPVGRGGTNEKLFF.

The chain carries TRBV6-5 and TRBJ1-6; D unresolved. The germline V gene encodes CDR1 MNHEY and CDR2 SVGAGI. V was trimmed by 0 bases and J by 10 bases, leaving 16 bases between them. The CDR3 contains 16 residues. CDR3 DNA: TGTGCCAGCAGTTACTCTACTACCGGTTCTGCCTCACCCCTCCACTTT. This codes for CASSYSTTGSASPLHF.

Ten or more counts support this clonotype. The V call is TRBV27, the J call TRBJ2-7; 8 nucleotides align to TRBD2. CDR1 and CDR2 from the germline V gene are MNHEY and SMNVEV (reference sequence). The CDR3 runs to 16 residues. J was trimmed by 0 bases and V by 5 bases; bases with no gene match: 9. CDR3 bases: TGTGCCAGCAGTCCCTATAGCGGGAAGAGCTCCTACGAGCAGTACTTC. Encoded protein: CASSPYSGKSSYEQYF.

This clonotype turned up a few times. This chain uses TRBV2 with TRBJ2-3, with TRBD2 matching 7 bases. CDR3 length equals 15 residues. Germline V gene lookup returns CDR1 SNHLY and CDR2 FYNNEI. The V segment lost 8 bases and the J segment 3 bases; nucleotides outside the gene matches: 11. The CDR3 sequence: CASLRDPSGTDTQYF. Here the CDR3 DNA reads TGTGCCAGCCTACGGGATCCTAGCGGAACAGATACGCAGTATTTT.

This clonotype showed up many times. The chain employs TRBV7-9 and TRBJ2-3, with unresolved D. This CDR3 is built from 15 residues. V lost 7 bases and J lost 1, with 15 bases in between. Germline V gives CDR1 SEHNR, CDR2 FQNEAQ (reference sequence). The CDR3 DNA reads TGTGCCAGCACCGAAGGGTATATGGGCACAGATACGCAGTATTTT. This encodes CASTEGYMGTDTQYF.

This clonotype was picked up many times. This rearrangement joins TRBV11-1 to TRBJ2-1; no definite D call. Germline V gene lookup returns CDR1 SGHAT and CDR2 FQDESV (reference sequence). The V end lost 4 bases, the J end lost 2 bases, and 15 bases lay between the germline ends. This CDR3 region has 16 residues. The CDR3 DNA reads TGTGCCAGCAGCTCCCCGAGTGAGCGCACCTACAATGAGCAGTTCTTC. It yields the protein CASSSPSERTYNEQFF.

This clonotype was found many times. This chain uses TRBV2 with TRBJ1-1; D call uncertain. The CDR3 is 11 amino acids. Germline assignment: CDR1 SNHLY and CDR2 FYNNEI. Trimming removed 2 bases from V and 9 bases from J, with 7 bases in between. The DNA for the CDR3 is TGTGCCAGCAGTGAAAAAGTGAAAGCTTTCTTT. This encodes CASSEKVKAFF.

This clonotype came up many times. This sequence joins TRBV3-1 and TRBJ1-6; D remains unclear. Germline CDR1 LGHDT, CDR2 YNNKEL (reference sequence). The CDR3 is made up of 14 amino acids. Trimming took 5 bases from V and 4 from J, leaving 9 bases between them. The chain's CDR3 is CASSDGSYNSPLHF. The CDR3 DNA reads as TGTGCCAGCAGCGACGGAAGTTATAATTCACCCCTCCACTTT.

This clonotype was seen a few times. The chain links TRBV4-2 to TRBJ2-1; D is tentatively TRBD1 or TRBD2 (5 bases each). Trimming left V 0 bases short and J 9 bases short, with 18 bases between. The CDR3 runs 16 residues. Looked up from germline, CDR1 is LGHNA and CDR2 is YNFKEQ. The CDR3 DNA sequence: TGTGCCAGCAGCCAAGATCTTCTGGGACGCCCCGGTGAGCAGTTCTTC. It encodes CASSQDLLGRPGEQFF.

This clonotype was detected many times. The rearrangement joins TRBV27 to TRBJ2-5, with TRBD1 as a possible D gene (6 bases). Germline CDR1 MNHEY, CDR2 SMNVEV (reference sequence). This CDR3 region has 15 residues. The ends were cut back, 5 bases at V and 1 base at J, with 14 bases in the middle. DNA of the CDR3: TGTGCCAGCAGTGCGAGCAACAGGGTCCAAGAGACCCAGTACTTC. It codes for CASSASNRVQETQYF.

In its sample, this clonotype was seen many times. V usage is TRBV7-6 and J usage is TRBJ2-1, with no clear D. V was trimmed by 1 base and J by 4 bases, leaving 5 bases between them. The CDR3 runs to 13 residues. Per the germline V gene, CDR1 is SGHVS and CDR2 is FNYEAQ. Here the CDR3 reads CASSLEQYNEQFF. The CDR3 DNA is TGTGCCAGCAGCTTAGAACAGTACAATGAGCAGTTCTTC.

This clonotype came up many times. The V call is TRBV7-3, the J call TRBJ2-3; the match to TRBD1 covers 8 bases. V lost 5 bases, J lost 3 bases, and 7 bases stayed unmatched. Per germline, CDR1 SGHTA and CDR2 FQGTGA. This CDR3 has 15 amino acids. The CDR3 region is CASSGRQGQTDTQYF. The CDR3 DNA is TGTGCCAGCAGCGGCAGACAGGGGCAAACAGATACGCAGTATTTT.

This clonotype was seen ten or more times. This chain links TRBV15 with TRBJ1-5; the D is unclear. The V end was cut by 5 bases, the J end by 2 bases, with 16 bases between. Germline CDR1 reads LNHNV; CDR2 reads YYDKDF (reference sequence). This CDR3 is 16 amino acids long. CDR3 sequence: CATSGARWSRNQPQHF. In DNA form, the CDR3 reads TGTGCCACCAGCGGAGCGAGATGGTCACGCAATCAGCCCCAGCATTTT.

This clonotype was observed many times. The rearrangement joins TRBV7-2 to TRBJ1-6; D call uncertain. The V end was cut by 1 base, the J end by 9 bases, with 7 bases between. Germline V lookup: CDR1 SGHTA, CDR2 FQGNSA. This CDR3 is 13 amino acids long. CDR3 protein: CASSLEWGSPLHF. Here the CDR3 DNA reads TGTGCCAGCAGCTTAGAATGGGGTTCACCCCTCCACTTT.

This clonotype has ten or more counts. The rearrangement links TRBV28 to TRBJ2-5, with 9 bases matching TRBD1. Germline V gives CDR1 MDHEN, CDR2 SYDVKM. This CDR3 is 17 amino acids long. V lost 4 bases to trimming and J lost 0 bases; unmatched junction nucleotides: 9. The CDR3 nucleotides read TGTGCCAGCAGTTACTTCCCCGGGACAGGGAACCAAGAGACCCAGTACTTC. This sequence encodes CASSYFPGTGNQETQYF.

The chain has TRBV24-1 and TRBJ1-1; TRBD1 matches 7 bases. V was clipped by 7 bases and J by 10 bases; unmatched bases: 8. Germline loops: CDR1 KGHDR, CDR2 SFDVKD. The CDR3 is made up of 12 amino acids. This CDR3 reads CATSLGPGGAFF. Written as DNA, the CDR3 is TGTGCCACCAGCCTTGGGCCAGGGGGAGCTTTCTTT.

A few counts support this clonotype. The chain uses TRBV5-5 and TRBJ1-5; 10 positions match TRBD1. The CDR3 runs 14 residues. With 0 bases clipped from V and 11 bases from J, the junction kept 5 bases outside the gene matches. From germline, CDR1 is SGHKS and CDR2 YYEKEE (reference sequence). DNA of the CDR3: TGTGCCAGCAGCTTGGGACAGGGGGCTTTAACCCAGCATTTT. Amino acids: CASSLGQGALTQHF.

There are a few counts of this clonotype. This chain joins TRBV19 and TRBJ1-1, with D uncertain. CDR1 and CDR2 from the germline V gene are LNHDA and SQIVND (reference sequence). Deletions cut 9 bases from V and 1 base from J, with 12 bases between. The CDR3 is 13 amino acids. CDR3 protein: CASPYTPNTEAFF. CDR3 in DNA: TGTGCCAGCCCCTATACTCCGAACACTGAAGCTTTCTTT.

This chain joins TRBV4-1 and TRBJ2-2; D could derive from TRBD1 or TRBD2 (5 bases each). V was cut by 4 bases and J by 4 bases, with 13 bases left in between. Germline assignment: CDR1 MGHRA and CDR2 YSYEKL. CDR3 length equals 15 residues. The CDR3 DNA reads TGCGCCAGCAGCCCCTTGGCAGGGACCACCGGGGAGCTGTTTTTT. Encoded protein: CASSPLAGTTGELFF.

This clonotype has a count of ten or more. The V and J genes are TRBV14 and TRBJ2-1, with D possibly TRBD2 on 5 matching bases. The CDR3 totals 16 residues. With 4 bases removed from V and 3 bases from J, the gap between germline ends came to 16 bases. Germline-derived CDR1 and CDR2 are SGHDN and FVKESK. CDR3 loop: CASSPPPRGLYNEQFF. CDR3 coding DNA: TGTGCCAGCAGCCCCCCGCCCCGGGGTCTCTACAATGAGCAGTTCTTC.

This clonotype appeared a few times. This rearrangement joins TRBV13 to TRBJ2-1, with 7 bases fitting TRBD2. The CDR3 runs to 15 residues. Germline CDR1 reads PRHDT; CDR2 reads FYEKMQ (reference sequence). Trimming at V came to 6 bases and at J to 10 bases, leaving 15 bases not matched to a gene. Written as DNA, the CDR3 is TGTGCCAGCAGACCGCTCGCGGGAGTATTGTTAGAGCAGTTCTTC. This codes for CASRPLAGVLLEQFF. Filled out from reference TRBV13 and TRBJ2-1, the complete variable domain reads AAGVIQSPRHLIKEKRETATLKCYPIPRHDTVYWYQQGPGQDPQFLISFYEKMQSDKGSIPDRFSAQQFSDYHSELNMSSLELGDSALYFCASRPLAGVLLEQFFGPGTRLTVL.